Described below is a single TCR beta chain sequence and its context. In this sample, this clonotype turned up many times. Its antigen target is currently unknown. The input lacks base qualities; no much larger clone sits a single base away. The library was prepared using RT-PCR. The sequencing machine was an Illumina HiSeq 2500. TCRdb's own reprocessing of the public reads used fastp at Q25 and MiXCR and kept productive beta chains. Entries are consolidated by CDR3 protein sequence, retaining the most common genes and DNA. Recorded for this sample are more than 550,000 distinct CDR3 sequences; 12% of them occurred a single time. 10% of the sample goes to the ten largest clones. V and J are truncated by 1 base and 5 bases respectively, leaving an intervening sequence of 1 base. From the cysteine through the phenylalanine, the CDR3 covers 10 amino acids. Left in the record is the CDR3 DNA by itself, 30 bases read in frame from the first base. As encoded in the germline V gene, CDR1 is SQVTM while CDR2 is ANQGSEA.

This specimen comes from a study of response to subunit inactivated influenza vaccine (dated by TCRdb to 2017 to 2018). As for the study more broadly: Deep quantitative profiling of the T cell receptor repertoire was used in the study to follow responses to a trivalent subunit inactivated influenza vaccine. What the authors observed across the whole study: According to the authors, only a limited number of new T cells may be recruited by each seasonal influenza vaccination.

This specimen was PBMCs from blood, taken on the day of vaccination. The V gene is TRBV29-1 and the J gene is TRBJ2-3, with no confidently assigned D gene. This clonotype originated in a man in his fifties or sixties who received an inactivated influenza vaccine. Donor details come from another sample of the same person, matched by shared clones. The bases read TGCAGCGTTGAAGGAGATACGCAGTATTTT. It translates as CSVEGDTQYF.